Listed here is a single T cell receptor beta chain. Trimming cost V 6 bases and J 10 bases, with 18 bases left between them. Looked up from germline, CDR1 is MDHEN and CDR2 is SYDVKM. The CDR3 sequence is 13 residues long. This sample is part of a study of blood T cell repertoires in COVID-19. Cohort 3 donors counted as recovered after two negative PCRs, clearance, or resolved symptoms. Clones were read by immunoSEQ multiplex PCR, and TCRdb kept only the in-frame ones, dropping some. The table lists fewer than 350,000 clones, approximately 91% of them singletons. The chain links TRBV28 to TRBJ1-2, with no clear D. The clonotype was recovered from a man between 60 and 75 years old who had recovered from COVID-19. The specimen sequenced was PBMCs or T cells enriched from blood (not recorded which). The CDR3 reads CASSIPGSLPYTF. CDR3 sequence (DNA): TGTGCCAGCAGCATCCCCGGGTCCCTTCCCTACACCTTC.